This T cell receptor (beta chain) was sequenced during a study of cytomegalovirus exposure and HLA in healthy donors (TCRdb year 2017). With regard to the full study: According to an earlier analysis of a few hundred of the donors, about 190 million T cells yielded 90 million to 130 million unique TCR beta sequences and more than 250 Gb of sequence data. To study patterns of TCR occurrence, a later analysis re-analyzed previously published TCR beta repertoires from 600 to 750 donors and added high-resolution HLA genotyping. To decide whether each TCR beta V gene segment behaved as functional or pseudogenic, an earlier analysis of approximately 620 of the donors relied on high-throughput TCR beta sequencing. HLA typing covered class I and class II loci at four-digit resolution. Genome-wide SNP genotypes for about 60% of the roughly 700 donors were used in a later genetic analysis, which treated that subset as a discovery cohort. An early release covering roughly 640 HLA-typed donors comprised approximately 300 gigabases of sequencing data and some 79 million unique TCR sequences. The study aimed to test whether signatures of past pathogen exposure could be identified by cataloging public T cell receptors. Every repertoire in the discovery cohort had been generated on one and the same sequencing platform. Along with the 666-subject first cohort, a separate validation cohort of more than 90 different subjects was used. Of the roughly 400 genotyped donors, 65% to 90% fell in the genetic ancestry cluster associated with self-reported Caucasian donors. Using immunosequencing, the study profiled T cell repertoires from around 670 subjects and related those repertoires to cytomegalovirus serostatus. The number of donors typed differed by locus, with about 629-630 for A, B, C, DRB1 and DQB1, around 560 for DQA1, 600 to 610 for DPA1, and approximately 470 for DPB1. About five DR-DQ haplotypes were treated as single units for association and clustering because of strong linkage in the cohort. To predict cytomegalovirus infection status, the study combined high-throughput TCR immunosequencing, statistical association of individual TCRs with disease status, and machine learning. Donor age, sex, ethnicity and CMV serostatus were collected together with the repertoire data. Rather than using new phenotypic data, the later analysis identified candidate immune exposures from TCR beta sequences and from how often those sequences occurred across donors. Among 398 genotyped donors of the cohort, an average of approximately 200,000 unique TCR beta nucleotide sequences was sequenced per donor, of which about 19% were non-productive. The paper as a whole reports these results and caveats: In a later analysis, several top co-occurrence clusters were reported to appear linked to parvovirus B19, influenza, CMV and Epstein-Barr virus. An earlier analysis of approximately 530 of the donors showed that most TCR beta V segments appeared in productive rearrangements either about 90% or about 30% of the time, which broadly matched IMGT annotations. According to a later genetic analysis, donors in an Asian-associated ancestry cluster had fewer N-insertions in productive TCRs than the approximately 700-donor mean. The only immune exposure information available for the cohort was CMV serostatus. Because some donors lacked HLA typing at each locus, the association tests relied only on the typed subset. The cohort was sequenced for TCR beta chains only, and without alpha or paired-chain data the features that could be detected were limited. Some IMGT-functional V segments, including TRBV6-2 and TRBV6-3, could not be told apart with the 87-base-pair reads, so those segments were excluded. A cluster of highly shared sequence variants was judged likely to represent a technical artifact of the sequencing pipeline. Across donors, most TCR sequences were observed very rarely, whereas some public TCRs were present in many individuals. According to a later analysis, TCR association rates differed among HLA loci, with DRB1 alleles showing the most associated TCRs and HLA-C alleles showing the fewest. In a later analysis, 15,000 to 20,000 TCR beta sequences were associated with specific HLA alleles at a false discovery rate of 0.05. In a later analysis, HLA-associated TCR beta chains showed more clonal expansion and lower generation probabilities than non-associated chains that were equally common. It was suggested by the authors that the approach could potentially be generalized to other disease states and immunological phenotypes. When HLA alleles, especially DR and DQ, strongly co-occurred, TCR associations were difficult to assign to individual alleles. A further reported finding was that TCR beta sequences accurately predicted the HLA-A and HLA-B alleles for most subjects in the first cohort. A few of the identified cytomegalovirus-associated TCR beta chains were confirmed in vitro to be specific for cytomegalovirus antigens. Correlated functional status among segregating V segments might be attributable to linkage disequilibrium, but an unknown experimental factor could not be ruled out. The presence/absence analyses assumed that sequencing depth was roughly uniform across donors, and that assumption may not be true. An association between a missense DCLRE1C variant and V-gene and J-gene trimming of TCR beta chains was found in a later genetic analysis and replicated in an independent cohort. In the study, approximately 150 TCR beta chains were listed as associated with cytomegalovirus. The earlier analysis of some 560 of the donors excluded some 16 rarely observed V segments, including chromosome 9 orphons, because counts were too low. Cytomegalovirus status was reported to be diagnosed by the classifier with high specificity and sensitivity in both the original and validation cohorts. According to a later analysis, most CMV-associated TCR beta chains appeared to be HLA-restricted, and the HLA associations seemed to be driven largely by CMV exposure.

In total, roughly 670 healthy bone marrow donors made up the cohort. At the time of sampling, every cohort member was nominally healthy, though immune exposures that went unrecorded were likely present. The donor tested CMV seropositive, placing the donor among the 289 seropositive members of the cohort. Each donor provided a peripheral blood sample, and peripheral blood mononuclear cells were used for TCR beta sequencing. The Qiagen DNeasy Blood Extraction Kit was used to extract genomic DNA from the blood cell samples. V is cut back by 5 bases and J by 5 bases, with 7 bases in the junction unmatched. The germline V gene specifies SGHTA as CDR1 and FQGNSA as CDR2. The CDR3 sequence holds 14 residues, the cysteine and phenylalanine included. Only CDR3 DNA remains: 42 bases, in frame from the first base. The protocol used for the library was the immunoSEQ multiplex PCR assay. A mixture of 60 forward primers for TCR Vbeta segments and 13 reverse primers for TCR Jbeta segments was used in the multiplex PCR. The CDR3 region of rearranged TCR beta genes was amplified from genomic DNA by a multiplex PCR assay. On the Illumina HiSeq System, the amplified TCR beta libraries were sequenced as 87-base-pair reads. Per the original workflow: A later analysis counted some 74 million unique TCR beta chains across the 670 or so repertoires, and approximately 11 million of these chains were shared by at least two donors. A nearest-neighbor algorithm error-corrected the raw reads and collapsed the reads into unique sequences, merging closely related sequences to remove PCR and sequencing errors. CDR3 sequences were aligned to IMGT reference sequences to assign V, D and J gene segments. For a sequence to be retained, a match of at least six nucleotides was required to both a V gene segment and a J gene segment. Rearrangements were classified as productive when the CDR3 lacked stop codons and remained in frame with V and J, and all other rearrangements were classified as non-productive. Following IMGT convention, CDR3 was defined as the stretch from the second conserved V-encoded cysteine up to the conserved J-encoded phenylalanine. Sequences without an unambiguous match to a single V gene segment were excluded from the earlier analysis of 450 to 750 of the donors. An earlier analysis of about 590 of the donors classified V segments as functional when productive rearrangements were above 56.7% and as segregating when the standard deviation between donors was above 5%. To diagnose cytomegalovirus status from the catalog of TCR beta chain sequences, a statistical classification framework was built. In a later analysis, TCR nucleotide sequences were compared against IMGT/GENE-DB human TR gene sequences so that V and J genes could be assigned. Using the TCRdist pipeline, a later analysis assigned CDR3 sequences along with most-parsimonious VDJ recombination scenarios. A later analysis defined each TCR beta chain by its CDR3 amino acid sequence plus V-gene family, and excluded reads lacking a unique V-gene family. As a way to deal with suspected cross-contamination and a sequencing artifact, a later analysis dropped more than 500 nucleotide sequences that were highly shared and had low generation probability. In a later analysis, a clonal expansion index for each public chain was calculated from normalized within-repertoire ranks of inferred template counts. Generation probabilities in a later analysis came from a VDJ recombination model fitted to out-of-frame rearrangements, and those results were checked against IGoR. Hypergeometric tests were used in a later analysis to score TCR-TCR, TCR-HLA and TCR-CMV co-occurrence, with a repertoire-size bias correction applied to the TCR pairs. False discovery rates were estimated in a later analysis by permuting HLA or CMV assignments 20 times. In a later analysis, co-occurring TCRs were grouped using DBSCAN, with TCRdist sequence similarity added in when clustering inside HLA-allele-positive subsets. Co-occurrence clustering excluded repertoires with fewer than 30,000 or more than 120,000 public chains, plus five with anomalous nucleotide sharing. Sourced from immuneACCESS, this table was stored by TCRdb with only in-frame sequences that have V and J called. A share of the clones is absent; for the studies checked, an unresolved V gene accounts for under half, and the remainder has no known explanation. That table supplies the V and J calls and clone size; D and trimming were determined from the DNA. This sample comprises roughly 110,000 clones, under 80% of them detected only once. Of the sample, about 6.1% falls within the top ten clones.

About this clone: Its antigen is still unknown. Per-base qualities were not stored, and no clone one base away is much larger.

The specimen sequenced was PBMCs. The sequence links TRBV7-2 to TRBJ2-5, with 8 bases matching TRBD2. This receptor was taken from a woman aged 45-59 years in good health and CMV-seropositive. The nucleotide sequence reads as follows: TGTGCCAGCAGCGTTGGGCGGGGGGCGGAGACCCAGTACTTC. Translated, this gives CASSVGRGAETQYF.